This passage covers 17 T cell receptor beta chains from one sample sequenced in a study of blood T cell repertoires in COVID-19. Generated by immunoSEQ multiplex PCR, the TCRdb table keeps only in-frame clones and is missing some. The sample gives approximately 85,000 clones, roughly 85% of which show up once; less than 35% is in the top ten. Sample: peripheral blood. The receptors originated from a man in his forties or fifties with active or convalescent COVID-19.

The chain combines TRBV28 with TRBJ2-3; a possible D gene is TRBD2 (5 bases). The CDR3 is made up of 12 amino acids. In germline, CDR1 is MDHEN, CDR2 SYDVKM. Deletions cut 4 bases from V and 5 bases from J, with 7 bases between. Here the CDR3 DNA reads TGTGCCAGCAGTTCGGGGATAGATACGCAGTATTTT. This encodes CASSSGIDTQYF.

CDR3 in amino acids: CASLFGQGYEQYF. The CDR3 DNA reads TGTGCCAGTCTGTTCGGCCAGGGCTACGAGCAGTACTTC. The chain joins TRBV2 to TRBJ2-7; tentatively, D is TRBD1 (5 bases). Germline CDR1 is SNHLY and CDR2 is FYNNEI. V was cut by 9 bases and J by 3 bases, with 15 bases left in between. This CDR3 comprises 13 residues.

Points on this clone: This sample also contains other DNA sequences that code for the same CDR3. The rearrangement links TRBV2 to TRBJ1-6; a weak D match, TRBD1 (6 bases). The CDR3 is 14 residues long. With 3 bases removed from V and 4 bases from J, the gap between germline ends came to 7 bases. Looked up from germline, CDR1 is SNHLY and CDR2 is FYNNEI. The CDR3 loop is CASSEGQYNSPLHF. In nucleotides, the CDR3 is TGTGCCAGCAGTGAGGGACAATATAATTCACCCCTCCACTTT.

This sequence joins TRBV6-5 and TRBJ2-7, with D possibly matching TRBD2 (6 bases). Trimming cost V 6 bases and J 2 bases, with 17 bases left between them. CDR3 length equals 15 residues. Germline loops: CDR1 MNHEY, CDR2 SVGAGI. The CDR3 region is CASRTTGGTAYEQYF. The CDR3 DNA follows: TGTGCCAGCAGGACAACGGGCGGGACTGCCTACGAGCAGTACTTC.

The chain links TRBV27 to TRBJ2-4; 10 bases align to TRBD1. The germline V gene encodes CDR1 MNHEY and CDR2 SMNVEV (reference sequence). Unmatched junction bases numbered 2, after V lost 6 bases and J lost 0 bases. This CDR3 is built from 15 residues. CDR3 in amino acids: CASRDRGGAKNIQYF. CDR3 nucleotide sequence: TGTGCCAGCAGGGACAGGGGGGGAGCCAAAAACATTCAGTACTTC.

DNA for the CDR3: TGTGCCAGCAGCTTAGCGCGAGGAAACTACGAGCAGTACTTC. Protein product: CASSLARGNYEQYF. The J gene is TRBJ2-7, the V gene TRBV7-8, with D hard to call. CDR1 and CDR2 (germline): SGHVS, FQNEAQ. Trimming removed 0 bases at V and 3 bases at J, with 9 bases between. The CDR3 is made up of 14 amino acids. Full variable domain (rest looked up from reference TRBV7-8 and TRBJ2-7): GAGVSQSPRYKVAKRGQDVALRCDPISGHVSLFWYQQALGQGPEFLTYFQNEAQLDKSGLPSDRFFAERPEGSVSTLKIQRTQQEDSAVYLCASSLARGNYEQYFGPGTRLTVT.

The chain is built from TRBV5-1 and TRBJ2-1; 7 bases are a match to TRBD2. With V trimmed by 3 bases and J by 9 bases, 9 bases remained unmatched. The CDR3 runs 14 residues. The germline CDR1 and CDR2 sequences are SGHRS and YFSETQ. CDR3: CASSSTTSIGEQFF. The CDR3 nucleotides are TGCGCCAGCAGCTCAACGACTAGCATCGGTGAGCAGTTCTTC.

In nucleotides, the CDR3 is TGTGCCAGCAGCCCCCGGACAGGGGAGAAGTATTCAGATACGCAGTATTTT. As protein: CASSPRTGEKYSDTQYF. The rearrangement uses TRBV5-4 and TRBJ2-3, with 9 bases aligning to TRBD1. The germline gives CDR1 SGHNT, CDR2 YYREEE (reference sequence). The V and J ends lost 4 bases and 4 bases, in that order; junction bases with no gene match: 13. This CDR3 contains 17 residues.

This sequence joins TRBV5-6 and TRBJ2-1, with D tentatively TRBD1 (5 bases). CDR3 length: 15 amino acids. Germline V CDR1 and CDR2: SGHDT, YYEEEE. Trimming shortened V by 4 bases and J by 1 base, and 12 bases separated the two germline ends. CDR3 sequence: CASSPLGPSYNEQFF. CDR3 nucleotides: TGTGCCAGCAGCCCCCTGGGGCCGTCCTACAATGAGCAGTTCTTC.

This clone was seen once. The chain carries TRBV7-2 and TRBJ2-2; no clear D. V lost 5 bases and J 2 bases, leaving 21 bases between the germline ends. Germline CDR1 and CDR2: SGHTA and FQGNSA. The CDR3 is made up of 18 amino acids. The CDR3, as DNA: TGTGCCAGCAGCCCCCAGAGGCCACTGCCGGGTAACACCGGGGAGCTGTTTTTT. Translating it yields CASSPQRPLPGNTGELFF.

This clone turned up a few times. The chain recombines TRBV2 with TRBJ1-3; D is undetermined. Germline V lookup: CDR1 SNHLY, CDR2 FYNNEI. The CDR3 is made up of 12 amino acids. Trimming took off 6 bases at V and 2 bases at J, with 5 bases between the two ends. For the CDR3, the DNA is TGTGCCAGCAGGCAGACTGGAAACACCATATATTTT. Its protein is CASRQTGNTIYF.

The rearrangement joins TRBV9 to TRBJ2-1, with 9 bases identical to TRBD2. Per germline, CDR1 SGDLS and CDR2 YYNGEE. CDR3 length: 17 amino acids. Trimming cost V 1 base and J 6 bases; bases outside gene matches: 11. The CDR3 sequence: CASSVFSGRTLGNEQFF. The CDR3 DNA is TGTGCCAGCAGCGTATTCAGCGGGAGGACCCTCGGCAATGAGCAGTTCTTC.

This clone was detected a few times. The CDR3 region is CASRPGVRQPQHF. CDR3 bases: TGTGCCAGTAGACCCGGGGTTCGTCAGCCCCAGCATTTT. The chain joins TRBV19 to TRBJ1-5, with D unresolved. Germline-derived CDR1 and CDR2 are LNHDA and SQIVND (reference sequence). This CDR3 is 13 amino acids long. The V end was cut by 6 bases, the J end by 6 bases, with 12 bases between. Supplemented by reference TRBV19 and TRBJ1-5, the full variable domain reads DGGITQSPKYLFRKEGQNVTLSCEQNLNHDAMYWYRQDPGQGLRLIYYSQIVNDFQKGDIAEGYSVSREKKESFPLTVTSAQKNPTAFYLCASRPGVRQPQHFGDGTRLSIL.

This clone has only one observation. The chain's CDR3 is CAISESSAGAYTEAFF. In DNA, the CDR3 is TGTGCCATCAGTGAGTCGAGTGCGGGTGCGTACACTGAAGCTTTCTTT. J is TRBJ1-1 and V is TRBV10-3, with D uncertain. V shed 0 bases and J shed 3 bases, with 14 bases lying between them. Germline V gene data show CDR1 as ENHRY and CDR2 as SYGVKD. CDR3 size: 16 residues.

The CDR3 here is CASSDRRKTTNEKLFF. As DNA, the CDR3 is TGTGCCAGCAGCGACAGGAGAAAAACAACTAATGAAAAACTGTTTTTT. The gene calls are TRBV6-2 or TRBV6-3 and TRBJ1-4; possibly TRBD1 for D (6 bases). CDR1 and CDR2 from the germline V gene are MNHEY and SVGEGT. The CDR3 runs to 16 residues. V lost 6 bases, J lost 0 bases, and 14 bases lay in between.

This rearrangement joins TRBV3-1 (or the pseudogene TRBV3-2) to TRBJ1-6; perhaps TRBD1 as D (5 bases). In germline, CDR1 is LGHDT, CDR2 YNNKEL (reference sequence). V lost 0 bases, J lost 9 bases, and 12 bases lay in between. There are 15 residues in the CDR3. CDR3 residues: CASSQESTGTSPLHF. DNA of the CDR3: TGTGCCAGCAGCCAAGAATCCACAGGAACTTCACCCCTCCACTTT.

V and J are TRBV5-1 and TRBJ2-7, with TRBD1 matching 9 bases. J lost 6 bases, V lost 5 bases, and 9 bases had no gene match. Germline CDR1 and CDR2: SGHRS and YFSETQ. This CDR3 region has 14 residues. The CDR3, as DNA: TGCGCCAGCAGTCATGGGACAGGGCAAGTCGAGCAGTACTTC. Residues: CASSHGTGQVEQYF.